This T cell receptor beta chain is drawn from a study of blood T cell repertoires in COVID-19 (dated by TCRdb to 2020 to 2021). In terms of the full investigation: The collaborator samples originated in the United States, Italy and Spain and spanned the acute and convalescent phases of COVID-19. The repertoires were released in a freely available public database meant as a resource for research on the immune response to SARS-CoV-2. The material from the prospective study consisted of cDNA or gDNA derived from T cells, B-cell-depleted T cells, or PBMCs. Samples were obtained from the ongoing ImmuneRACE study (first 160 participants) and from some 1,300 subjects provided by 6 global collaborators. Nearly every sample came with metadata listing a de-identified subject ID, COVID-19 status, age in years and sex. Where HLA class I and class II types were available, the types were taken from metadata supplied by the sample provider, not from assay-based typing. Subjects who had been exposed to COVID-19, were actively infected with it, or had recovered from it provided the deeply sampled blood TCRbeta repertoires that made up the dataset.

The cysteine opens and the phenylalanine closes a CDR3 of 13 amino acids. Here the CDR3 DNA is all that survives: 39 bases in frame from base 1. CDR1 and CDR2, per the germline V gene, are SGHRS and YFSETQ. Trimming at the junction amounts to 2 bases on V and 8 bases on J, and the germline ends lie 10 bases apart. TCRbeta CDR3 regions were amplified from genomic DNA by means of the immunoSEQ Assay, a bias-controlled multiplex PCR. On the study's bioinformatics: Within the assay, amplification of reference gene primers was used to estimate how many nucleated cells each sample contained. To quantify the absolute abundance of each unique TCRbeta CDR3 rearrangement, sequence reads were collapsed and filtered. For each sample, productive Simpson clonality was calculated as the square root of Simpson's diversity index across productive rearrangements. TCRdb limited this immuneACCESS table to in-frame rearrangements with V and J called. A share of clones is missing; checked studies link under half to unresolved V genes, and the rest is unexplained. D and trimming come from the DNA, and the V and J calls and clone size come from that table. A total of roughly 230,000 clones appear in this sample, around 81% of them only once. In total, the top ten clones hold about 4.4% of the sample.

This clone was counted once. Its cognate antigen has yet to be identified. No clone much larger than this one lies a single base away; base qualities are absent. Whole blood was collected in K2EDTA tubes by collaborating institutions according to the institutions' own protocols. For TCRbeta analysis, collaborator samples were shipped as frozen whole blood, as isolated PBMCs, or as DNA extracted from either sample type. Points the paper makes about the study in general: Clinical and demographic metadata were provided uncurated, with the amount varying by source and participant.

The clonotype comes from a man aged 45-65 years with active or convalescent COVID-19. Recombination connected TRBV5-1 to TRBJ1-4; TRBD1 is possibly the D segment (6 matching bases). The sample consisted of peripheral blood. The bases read TGCGCCAGCAGCTTCACAGGGACCGAAAAACTGTTTTTT. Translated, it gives CASSFTGTEKLFF.